This is a list of T cell receptor beta chains from one sample in a study of blood T cell repertoires in COVID-19. The assay was immunoSEQ multiplex PCR, and TCRdb's table has in-frame clones only and misses some. The sample holds fewer than 150,000 clones; approximately 86% are singletons and the top ten take about a sixth. Specimen: peripheral blood. The receptors were sampled from a woman between 50 and 59 years old who had recovered from COVID-19. CDR3s include the opening cysteine and the closing phenylalanine or tryptophan. The order of the fields is CDR3 DNA, CDR3 protein, V gene, CDR3 length, J gene, D gene, clone size. D genes are given only for firm matches. Only some rows state a clone size, as once, few, many or a class for expanded clones.

TGTGCCAGCTCGCCTACTAGCACAGATACGCAGTATTTT,CASSPTSTDTQYF,TRBV18,13,TRBJ2-3,.,.
TGTGCCAGCAGTTCCCCCGGAGCGGGTCAAGAGACCCAGTACTTC,CASSSPGAGQETQYF,TRBV27,15,TRBJ2-5,.,.
TGTGCCAGCAGCTTAGGGTCGGCCTACGAGCAGTACTTC,CASSLGSAYEQYF,TRBV11-2,13,TRBJ2-7,.,.
TGCGCCAGCAGCTTGGGGGTGGGGACAGGGGACGAGCAGTTCTTC,CASSLGVGTGDEQFF,TRBV5-1,15,TRBJ2-1,TRBD1,.
TGCGCCAGCAGCTCCTACCAGGGGGGGAACACTGAAGCTTTCTTT,CASSSYQGGNTEAFF,TRBV5-1,15,TRBJ1-1,TRBD1,.
TGTGCCAGCAGTGAAGAGGAGGCGGCGACCCAGTACTTC,CASSEEEAATQYF,TRBV2,13,TRBJ2-5,.,.
TGTGCCAGTAGGGTCGGCGGGAGGATAGGAAACAATGAGCAGTTCTTC,CASRVGGRIGNNEQFF,TRBV19,16,TRBJ2-1,TRBD2,.
TGTGCCAGCAGTGATGGACAGGGGAAGGGCTACACCTTC,CASSDGQGKGYTF,TRBV12-3/TRBV12-4,13,TRBJ1-2,TRBD1,.
TGTGCCAGCAGCGGACAGCTGAACACTGAAGCTTTCTTT,CASSGQLNTEAFF,TRBV12-3/TRBV12-4,13,TRBJ1-1,.,once
TGCGCCAGCAGCTTGAGTGCAGGGAACACTGAAGCTTTCTTT,CASSLSAGNTEAFF,TRBV5-1,14,TRBJ1-1,.,once
TGCGCCAGCGATGAACCGGGACTAGCGGGAACTAATGAGCAGTTCTTC,CASDEPGLAGTNEQFF,TRBV10-2,16,TRBJ2-1,TRBD2,.
TGTGCCAGCAGCTTAAATTCTTTTTCACCCCTCCACTTT,CASSLNSFSPLHF,TRBV7-2,13,TRBJ1-6,.,.
TGTGCCAGCAGCTCACAAGACTACAATGAGCAGTTCTTC,CASSSQDYNEQFF,TRBV7-3,13,TRBJ2-1,.,.
TGTGCCAGCAACCGGGACAGGCAAGAGACCCAGTACTTC,CASNRDRQETQYF,TRBV6-6,13,TRBJ2-5,TRBD1,.
TGTGCCAGCAGCCAAAATAAACGCGGGGACTATGGCTACACCTTC,CASSQNKRGDYGYTF,TRBV6-5,15,TRBJ1-2,.,.
TGTGCCATCAGTGCCGACAGTTACGAGCAGTACTTC,CAISADSYEQYF,TRBV10-3,12,TRBJ2-7,.,.
TGCGCCAGCAGCCAAGATCGAGGGTTTGCTGGGGCCAACGTCCTGACTTTC,CASSQDRGFAGANVLTF,TRBV4-1,17,TRBJ2-6,.,.
TGTGCCAGCTCATCCCGGACAGGGAGCTCCTACAATGAGCAGTTCTTC,CASSSRTGSSYNEQFF,TRBV18,16,TRBJ2-1,TRBD1,.
TGTGCCAGCAGCTTAGCGCGTTTGAGTACTAGCGGGAGAAGGAACGAGCAGTACTTC,CASSLARLSTSGRRNEQYF,TRBV7-8,19,TRBJ2-7,TRBD2,.
TGTGCCAGCAGCTTACTAGCGGGGGCCTACAATGAGCAGTTCTTC,CASSLLAGAYNEQFF,TRBV7-6,15,TRBJ2-1,TRBD2,.
TGCGCCAGCAGCTATTACAGGGGAACTAATGAAAAACTGTTTTTT,CASSYYRGTNEKLFF,TRBV5-1,15,TRBJ1-4,TRBD1,.
TGTGCCAGCAGCATAATAGGGGTGGATGAGCAGTTCTTC,CASSIIGVDEQFF,TRBV5-5,13,TRBJ2-1,.,.
TGTGCCAGCAGTTTAGCGGGGCCCTACGAGCAGTACTTC,CASSLAGPYEQYF,TRBV2,13,TRBJ2-7,TRBD2,.
TGTGCCAGCAGCCTGCCTCAGGGGAAAGCTAACTATGGCTACACCTTC,CASSLPQGKANYGYTF,TRBV5-4,16,TRBJ1-2,.,.
TGTGCCAGTCACGGGACGGACAGGGGCATTCAGTACTTC,CASHGTDRGIQYF,TRBV28,13,TRBJ2-4,TRBD1,.
TGCAGCGTAGAGAGAAACTACGAGCAGTACTTC,CSVERNYEQYF,TRBV29-1,11,TRBJ2-7,.,.
TGTGCCAGCTCACCCCCGGCAGGGGGTGGGGAAAAACTGTTTTTT,CASSPPAGGGEKLFF,TRBV18,15,TRBJ1-4,TRBD1,.
TGTGCCAGCAGAGCCAATGAGCAGTTCTTC,CASRANEQFF,TRBV25-1,10,TRBJ2-1,.,.
TGTGCCAGCAGCTTTTACGGAGTAAACACTGAAGCTTTCTTT,CASSFYGVNTEAFF,TRBV5-4,14,TRBJ1-1,.,few
TGCGCCAGCAGCCAGGAGGTCCCCGGGCCAAAGAATTGGAGCGATTATGGCTACACCTTC,CASSQEVPGPKNWSDYGYTF,TRBV23-1,20,TRBJ1-2,.,.
TGTGCCAGCAGCTTAGCGCTCGGCTCTGGAAACACCATATATTTT,CASSLALGSGNTIYF,TRBV7-2,15,TRBJ1-3,.,.
TGTGCCAGTAGTCCCCGGGAGGGTCTTGGCTACACCTTC,CASSPREGLGYTF,TRBV19,13,TRBJ1-2,.,.
TGTGCCAGCAGCTCCCTTAGACTAGCGGGACGAAGCTCCTACAATGAGCAGTTCTTC,CASSSLRLAGRSSYNEQFF,TRBV5-5,19,TRBJ2-1,TRBD2,.
TGTGCCAGCAGCAGCGGTGGGGGGATCACAGATACGCAGTATTTT,CASSSGGGITDTQYF,TRBV9,15,TRBJ2-3,.,.
TGTGCCAGCAGCTTGGGCAGGCCGTCCAACACCGGGGAGCTGTTTTTT,CASSLGRPSNTGELFF,TRBV5-4,16,TRBJ2-2,.,.
TGCGCCAGCTCCGGGCCTGGACTAGCGGGCACCAATGAGCAGTTCTTC,CASSGPGLAGTNEQFF,TRBV5-1,16,TRBJ2-1,TRBD2,.
TGCGCCAGCAGCTCAGGGACAGGGAGAAATGAAAAACTGTTTTTT,CASSSGTGRNEKLFF,TRBV5-1,15,TRBJ1-4,TRBD1,.
TGCGCCAGCAGCGTTCTTACAGGGGTTAACACTGAAGCTTTCTTT,CASSVLTGVNTEAFF,TRBV5-1,15,TRBJ1-1,TRBD1,.
TGTGCCAGCAAGGAGGGGGCCCTCGGCTACACCTTC,CASKEGALGYTF,TRBV3-1/TRBV3-2,12,TRBJ1-2,TRBD1,.
TGCGCCAGCAGCCATGGGACAGCCCAAGAGACCCAGTACTTC,CASSHGTAQETQYF,TRBV5-1,14,TRBJ2-5,TRBD1,.
TGTGCCAGCAGCAAACAGGGGGGGTACGAGCAGTACTTC,CASSKQGGYEQYF,TRBV12-3/TRBV12-4,13,TRBJ2-7,.,many
TGTGCCAGCAGTCGTGACACCCGATATCAGCCCCAGCATTTT,CASSRDTRYQPQHF,TRBV2,14,TRBJ1-5,.,.
TGTGCCAGCAGAGAAAGGACTAGCGGGACCTACAATGAGCAGTTCTTC,CASRERTSGTYNEQFF,TRBV2,16,TRBJ2-1,TRBD2,.
TGTGCCAGTAAAAGTCCGGGAGCGGGGGGTGCAGATACGCAGTATTTT,CASKSPGAGGADTQYF,TRBV19,16,TRBJ2-3,TRBD2,.
TGTGCCAGCAGCTTCGGACAGGGAGTCTACAATGAGCAGTTCTTC,CASSFGQGVYNEQFF,TRBV11-2,15,TRBJ2-1,TRBD1,.
TGCGCCAGCAGTGCTAGAGGCTTGGAGACCCAGTACTTC,CASSARGLETQYF,TRBV10-1,13,TRBJ2-5,.,.
TGTGCCAGCAGCGTAGTAGGAGCTGGGGCCAACGTCCTGACTTTC,CASSVVGAGANVLTF,TRBV9,15,TRBJ2-6,.,.
TGCAGCGTTTCTCACCCCAACGACAGGGTCCGTGGCTACACCTTC,CSVSHPNDRVRGYTF,TRBV29-1,15,TRBJ1-2,TRBD1,.